Here is one T cell receptor (beta chain) with its context. The V end lost 5 bases, the J end lost 6 bases, and 21 bases lay between the germline ends. Germline CDR1 and CDR2: MNHEY and SMNVEV (reference sequence). The CDR3 spans 16 residues. These data originate in a study of blood T cell repertoires in COVID-19. TCRdb keeps only in-frame clones here, not all; method: immunoSEQ multiplex PCR. This sample carries around 340,000 clones, almost 90% of them seen once, and the ten largest clones take approximately 1%. Exposed enrollees encountered a COVID-19 case at some point within 2 weeks before study entry.

The chain joins TRBV27 to TRBJ2-3, with D tentatively TRBD1 (5 bases). This TCR was sampled from a woman aged 30 to 39 who had been exposed to COVID-19. Sequenced sample: PBMCs or T cells enriched from blood (not recorded which). The CDR3 spells CASSTPPVSGSDTQYF. CDR3 DNA sequence: TGTGCCAGCAGTACCCCCCCCGTGTCAGGGTCGGATACGCAGTATTTT.